The rows below give T cell receptor beta chains drawn from one sample of a study of blood T cells in healthy people across ages. TCRdb re-called the 5' RACE reads through MiXCR, storing one row per CDR3 protein. The table shows some 640,000 distinct CDR3 sequences, with approximately 49% occurring only once. The specimen was blood. Every receptor here comes from a woman aged 55-70 years in good health. The CDR3 runs from the conserved cysteine through the conserved F or W. A D gene is named only where the DNA matches it firmly. Some rows mark clone size as missing; the rest say once, few, many or name a class of expanded clone.

.	TRBJ2-7	TRBD1	TRBV7-3	13	TGTGCCAGCAGCCCTGGACAGGGCGTGGAGCAGTACTTC	CASSPGQGVEQYF
.	TRBJ2-2	.	TRBV6-6	16	TGTGTCGGCTCAGGGGGGGACAGCCTTAACACCGGGGAGCTGTTTTTT	CVGSGGDSLNTGELFF
few	TRBJ1-2	.	TRBV2	11	TGTGTGGGGCAGATTTTCGGTGGCTACACCTTC	CVGQIFGGYTF
.	TRBJ2-7	.	TRBV7-2	12	TGTGCCAGCAGCCGGGACATTTCCGAGCAGTACTTC	CASSRDISEQYF
.	TRBJ2-3	TRBD1	TRBV7-3	16	TGTGCCAGCAGCTCCAGGACAGGGCCGAGGGCAGATACGCAGTATTTT	CASSSRTGPRADTQYF
few	TRBJ1-1	.	TRBV29-1	13	TGCAGCGTTAGGCTCTCCTTGAACACTGAAGCTTTCTTT	CSVRLSLNTEAFF
.	TRBJ2-6	.	TRBV4-3	16	TGCGCCAGCAGCCACCGATGGGTGGCTGGGGCCAACGTCCTGACTTTC	CASSHRWVAGANVLTF
many	TRBJ1-2	TRBD1	TRBV14	15	TGTGCCAGCAGCACGCGACAGGGTCCGAACTATGGCTACACCTTC	CASSTRQGPNYGYTF
.	TRBJ2-2	.	TRBV12-3/TRBV12-4	13	TGTGCCAGCATCCCACAGGGACCCGGGGAGCTGTTTTTT	CASIPQGPGELFF
.	TRBJ2-1	TRBD2	TRBV28	15	TGTGCCAGCAGTTTCGGACTAGCGGGAGGTAGTGAGCAGTTCTTC	CASSFGLAGGSEQFF
.	TRBJ2-7	.	TRBV4-3	16	TGCGCCAGCAGCCAAGTCCTAGGGTCAGGATCCTACGAGCAGTACTTC	CASSQVLGSGSYEQYF
few	TRBJ2-4	.	TRBV7-2	13	TGTGCCAGCAGCTCAGATGGACAGTACATTCAGTACTTC	CASSSDGQYIQYF
few	TRBJ1-2	.	TRBV29-1	10	TGCAGCTCTGGGGCCGGCGGCTACACCTTC	CSSGAGGYTF
.	TRBJ2-1	TRBD2	TRBV20-1	15	TGCAGTGCTAGAGGGGGACTAGCATCCTACAATGAGCAGTTCTTC	CSARGGLASYNEQFF
few	TRBJ2-6	.	TRBV3-1	14	TGTGCCAGCAGCCAAGGGACCGGGGCCAACGTCCTGACTTTC	CASSQGTGANVLTF
.	TRBJ2-5	TRBD1	TRBV29-1	12	TGCAGCGCGGTGGGACAGTCTGGGACCCAGTACTTC	CSAVGQSGTQYF
few	TRBJ1-5	.	TRBV28	17	TGTGCCAGCAGTACCTGGCAGGAACCTTATAGCAATCAGCCCCAGCATTTT	CASSTWQEPYSNQPQHF
many	TRBJ2-5	.	TRBV12-3/TRBV12-4	13	TGTGCCAGCAGTCTCAGAGAACAAGAGACCCAGTACTTC	CASSLREQETQYF
.	TRBJ2-5	.	TRBV16	13	TGTGCCAGCAGCCCTAAGACCCAAGAGACCCAGTACTTC	CASSPKTQETQYF
few	TRBJ2-3	.	TRBV28	14	TGTGCCAGCCGGTCCGGGACCCCCACAGATACGCAGTATTTT	CASRSGTPTDTQYF
.	TRBJ2-7	TRBD1	TRBV20-1	16	TGCAGTGCTAGAGTCGCTCCGGGACAGGGCTCCTACGAGCAGTACTTC	CSARVAPGQGSYEQYF
.	TRBJ2-7	.	TRBV10-3	13	TGTGCCATCAGTGGGACATTGCCTTACGAGCAGTACTTC	CAISGTLPYEQYF
.	TRBJ2-7	.	TRBV7-3	17	TGTGCCAGCAGCTTAACCCCATTAGAGGGGACCTCCTACGAGCAGTACTTC	CASSLTPLEGTSYEQYF
.	TRBJ1-1	.	TRBV5-1	15	TGCGCCAGCAGCATACTAGGGGTGATGAACACTGAAGCTTTCTTT	CASSILGVMNTEAFF
.	TRBJ2-1	.	TRBV7-9	16	TGTGCCAGCAGCCCACCCGGGAAGCCCTGGATCGATGAGCAGTTCTTC	CASSPPGKPWIDEQFF
.	TRBJ2-1	.	TRBV20-1	13	TGCAGTGCCGTGCAACCCATTCCCAATGAGCAGTTCTTC	CSAVQPIPNEQFF
.	TRBJ2-7	.	TRBV20-1	17	TGCAGTGCTAGAGAATCCTCGAGGCCAGCCTACCCTTTCGAGCAGTACTTC	CSARESSRPAYPFEQYF
.	TRBJ2-5	.	TRBV3-1	16	TGTGCCAGCAGCCAATACGGAGGGTGGACTGAAGAGACCCAGTACTTC	CASSQYGGWTEETQYF
.	TRBJ2-3	TRBD2	TRBV15	17	TGTGCCACCAGCCGAGATTACGGGACTAGCGGCACAGATACGCAGTATTTT	CATSRDYGTSGTDTQYF